This T cell receptor (beta chain) comes out of a study of neurological immune-mediated disorders. Broader study findings: Among expanded clones, no CDR3 amino acid sequences were shared across subjects, a pattern suggesting private repertoires in all groups.

This CDR3 has 15 residues. J was trimmed by 1 base and V by 4 bases; bases with no gene match: 4. Germline V gene sequence: CDR1 PRHDT, CDR2 FYEKMQ (reference sequence). Sequencing runs each yielded over 170 million TCR-beta sequences from 15-18 subjects. Using its own MiXCR run on the 5' RACE reads, TCRdb lists one record per CDR3 protein. The sample has tens of thousands of distinct CDR3 sequences, 10% seen once. In this sample, this clonotype turned up many times. Its matching antigen is unknown. This TCR came from a woman aged 55-75 years with HTLV-1-associated myelopathy (HAM/TSP). Sequenced input: PBMCs. V usage is TRBV13 and J usage is TRBJ2-7; 10 positions agree with TRBD1. The CDR3 loop reads CASSYRDRGSYEQYF. The CDR3 coding sequence is TGTGCCAGCAGCTACCGGGACAGGGGTTCCTACGAGCAGTACTTC.